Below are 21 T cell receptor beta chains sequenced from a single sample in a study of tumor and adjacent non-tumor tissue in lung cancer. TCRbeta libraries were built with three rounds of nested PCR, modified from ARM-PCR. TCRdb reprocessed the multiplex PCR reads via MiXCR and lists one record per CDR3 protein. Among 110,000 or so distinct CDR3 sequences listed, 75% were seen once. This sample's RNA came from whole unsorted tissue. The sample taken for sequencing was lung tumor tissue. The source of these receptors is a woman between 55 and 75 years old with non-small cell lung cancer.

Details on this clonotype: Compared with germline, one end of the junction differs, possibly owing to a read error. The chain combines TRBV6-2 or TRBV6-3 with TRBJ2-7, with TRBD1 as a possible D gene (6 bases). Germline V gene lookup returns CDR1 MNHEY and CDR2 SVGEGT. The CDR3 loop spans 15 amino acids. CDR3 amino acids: CTSISFLDSSYEQYF. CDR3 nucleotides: TGTACCAGCATTTCGTTCCTGGACAGCTCCTACGAGCAGTACTTC.

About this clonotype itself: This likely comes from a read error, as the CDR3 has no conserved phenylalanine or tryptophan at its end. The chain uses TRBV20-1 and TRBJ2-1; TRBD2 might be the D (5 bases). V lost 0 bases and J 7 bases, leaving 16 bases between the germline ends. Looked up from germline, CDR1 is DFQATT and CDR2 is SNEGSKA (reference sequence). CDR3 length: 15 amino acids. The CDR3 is CSARDLVGVGNEQFS. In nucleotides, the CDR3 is TGCAGTGCTAGAGATTTAGTGGGAGTCGGGAATGAGCAGTTCTCA.

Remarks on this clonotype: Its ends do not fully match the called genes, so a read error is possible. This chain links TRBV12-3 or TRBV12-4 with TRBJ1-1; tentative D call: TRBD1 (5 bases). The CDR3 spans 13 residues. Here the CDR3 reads CASNIEMGAEAFF. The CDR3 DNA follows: TGTGCGAGCAATATAGAGATGGGGGCTGAAGCTTTCTTT.

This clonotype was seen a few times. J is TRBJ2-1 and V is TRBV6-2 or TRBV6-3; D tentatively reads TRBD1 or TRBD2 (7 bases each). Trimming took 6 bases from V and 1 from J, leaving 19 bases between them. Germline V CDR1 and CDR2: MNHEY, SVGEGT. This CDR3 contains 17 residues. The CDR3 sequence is CASRQGTTDTSYNEQFF. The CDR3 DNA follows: TGTGCCAGCAGACAGGGGACTACCGATACGTCCTACAATGAGCAGTTCTTC.

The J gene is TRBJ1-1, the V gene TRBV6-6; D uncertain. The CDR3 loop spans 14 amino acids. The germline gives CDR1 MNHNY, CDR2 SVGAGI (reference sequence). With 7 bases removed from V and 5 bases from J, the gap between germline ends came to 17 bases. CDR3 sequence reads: CASTILLGGTEAFF. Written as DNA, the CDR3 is TGTGCCAGCACTATACTTCTGGGTGGGACTGAAGCTTTCTTT.

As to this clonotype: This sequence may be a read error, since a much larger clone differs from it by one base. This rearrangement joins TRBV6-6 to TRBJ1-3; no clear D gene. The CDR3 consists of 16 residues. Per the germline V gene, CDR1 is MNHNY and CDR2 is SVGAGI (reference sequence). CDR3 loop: CANSYSGIPSGNTIYF. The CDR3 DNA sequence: TGTGCCAACAGTTACTCGGGGATACCCTCTGGAAACACCATATATTTT.

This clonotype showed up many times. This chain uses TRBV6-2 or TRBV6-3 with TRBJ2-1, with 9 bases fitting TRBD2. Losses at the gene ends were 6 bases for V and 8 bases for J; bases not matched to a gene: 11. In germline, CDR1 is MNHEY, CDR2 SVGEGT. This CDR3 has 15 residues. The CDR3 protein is CASRAISGSSDEQFF. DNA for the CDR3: TGTGCCAGCAGGGCAATTAGCGGGAGTAGCGATGAGCAGTTCTTC.

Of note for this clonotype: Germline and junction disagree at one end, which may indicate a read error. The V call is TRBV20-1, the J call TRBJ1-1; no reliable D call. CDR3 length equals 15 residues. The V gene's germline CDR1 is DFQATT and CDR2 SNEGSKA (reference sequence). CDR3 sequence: CSAIPGPMGGPEAFF. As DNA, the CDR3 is TGTAGTGCTATACCGGGCCCAATGGGAGGGCCCGAAGCTTTCTTT.

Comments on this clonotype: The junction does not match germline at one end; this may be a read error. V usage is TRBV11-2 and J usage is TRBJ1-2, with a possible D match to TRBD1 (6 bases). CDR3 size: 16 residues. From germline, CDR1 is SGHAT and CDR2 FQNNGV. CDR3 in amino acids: CASSLLLGTTNYGYTF. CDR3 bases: TGTGCCAGCAGCTTACTCCTCGGGACAACCAACTATGGCTACACTTTC. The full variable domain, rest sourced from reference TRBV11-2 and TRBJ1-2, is EAGVAQSPRYKIIEKRQSVAFWCNPISGHATLYWYQQILGQGPKLLIQFQNNGVVDDSQLPKDRFSAERLKGVDSTLKIQPAKLEDSAVYLCASSLLLGTTNYGYTFGSGTRLTVV.

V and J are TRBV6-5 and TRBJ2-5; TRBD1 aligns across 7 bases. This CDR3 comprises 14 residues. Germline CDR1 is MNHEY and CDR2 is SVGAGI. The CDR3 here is CVCSRQGDEETQYF. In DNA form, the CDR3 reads TGTGTCTGCAGTCGACAGGGCGATGAGGAGACCCAGTACTTC.

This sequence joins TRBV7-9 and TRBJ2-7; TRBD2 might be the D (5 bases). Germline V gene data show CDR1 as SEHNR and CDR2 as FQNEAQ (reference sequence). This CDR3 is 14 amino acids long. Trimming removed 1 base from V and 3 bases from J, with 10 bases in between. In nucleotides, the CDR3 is TGTGCCAGCAGCTTAGGAAGCGGAGTCTACGAGCAGTACTTC. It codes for CASSLGSGVYEQYF.

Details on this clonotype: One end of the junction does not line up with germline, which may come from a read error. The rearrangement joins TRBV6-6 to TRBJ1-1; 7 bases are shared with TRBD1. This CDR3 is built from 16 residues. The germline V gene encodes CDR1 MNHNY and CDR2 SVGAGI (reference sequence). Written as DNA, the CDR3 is TGTGCCAGTAGTCCGAGACAGGGCCTGAGGAACGCTGAAGCTTTCTTC. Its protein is CASSPRQGLRNAEAFF.

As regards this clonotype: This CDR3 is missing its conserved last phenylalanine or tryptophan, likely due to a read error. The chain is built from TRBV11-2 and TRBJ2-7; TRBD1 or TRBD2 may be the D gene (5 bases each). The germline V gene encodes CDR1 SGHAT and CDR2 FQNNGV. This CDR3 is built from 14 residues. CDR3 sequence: CASSWDRGGYEQYL. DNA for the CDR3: TGTGCTAGCAGTTGGGACCGAGGAGGATACGAGCAGTACTTA.

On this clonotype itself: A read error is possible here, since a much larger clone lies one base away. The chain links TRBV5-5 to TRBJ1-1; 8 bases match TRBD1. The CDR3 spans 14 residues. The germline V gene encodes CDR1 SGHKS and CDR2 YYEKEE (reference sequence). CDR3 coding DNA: TGTGCCAACAGCTTAAGGACAGGGAACTCTGAAGCTTTCTTT. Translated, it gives CANSLRTGNSEAFF.

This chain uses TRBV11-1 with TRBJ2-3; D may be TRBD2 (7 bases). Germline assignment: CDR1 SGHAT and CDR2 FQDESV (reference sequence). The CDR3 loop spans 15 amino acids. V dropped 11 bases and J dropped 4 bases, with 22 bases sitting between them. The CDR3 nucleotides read TGTGCCGACAGCTCGACGGGGGGCCCCCCAGATACGCAGTATTTT. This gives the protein CADSSTGGPPDTQYF.

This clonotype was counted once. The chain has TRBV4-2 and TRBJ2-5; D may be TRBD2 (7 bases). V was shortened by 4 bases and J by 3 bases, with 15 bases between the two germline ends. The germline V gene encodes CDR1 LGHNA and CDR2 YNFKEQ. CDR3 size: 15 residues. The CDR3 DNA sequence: TGTGCCAGCAGCCCGCTAACGGGGGGCGAAGAGACCCAGTACTTC. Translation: CASSPLTGGEETQYF.

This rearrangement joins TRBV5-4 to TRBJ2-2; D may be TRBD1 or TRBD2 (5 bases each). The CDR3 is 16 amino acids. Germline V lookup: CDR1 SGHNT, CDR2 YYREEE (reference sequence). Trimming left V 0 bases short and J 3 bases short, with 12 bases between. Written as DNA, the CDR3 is TGTGCCAGCAGCTTGGAAGTGACAGCGGACACCGGGGAGCTGTTTTTT. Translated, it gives CASSLEVTADTGELFF.

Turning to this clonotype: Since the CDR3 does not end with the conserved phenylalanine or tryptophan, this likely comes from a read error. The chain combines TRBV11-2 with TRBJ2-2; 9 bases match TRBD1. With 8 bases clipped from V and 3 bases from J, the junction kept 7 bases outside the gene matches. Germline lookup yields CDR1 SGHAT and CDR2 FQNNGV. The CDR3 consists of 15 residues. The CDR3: CASVFGTGHTGELFS. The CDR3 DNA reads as TGTGCCAGCGTCTTTGGGACAGGGCACACCGGGGAGCTGTTTTCT.

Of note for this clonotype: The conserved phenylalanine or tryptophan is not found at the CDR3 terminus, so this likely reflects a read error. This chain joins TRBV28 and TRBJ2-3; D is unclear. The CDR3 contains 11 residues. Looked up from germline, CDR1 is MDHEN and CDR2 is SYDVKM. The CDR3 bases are TGTGCCAGGAGTAGGGTCGATACACAGTATCTT. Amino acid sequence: CARSRVDTQYL.

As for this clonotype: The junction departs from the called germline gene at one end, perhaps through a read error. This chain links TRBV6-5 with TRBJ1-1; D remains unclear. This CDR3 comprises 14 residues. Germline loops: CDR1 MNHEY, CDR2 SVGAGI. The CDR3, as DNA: TGTGCCTGCAGTTACTCAATATTACGGGGTGAAGCTTTCTTT. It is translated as CACSYSILRGEAFF.

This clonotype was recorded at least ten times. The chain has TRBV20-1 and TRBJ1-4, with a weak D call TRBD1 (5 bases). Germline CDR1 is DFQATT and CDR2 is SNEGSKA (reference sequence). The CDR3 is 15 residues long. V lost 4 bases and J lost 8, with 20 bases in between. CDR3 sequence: CSATRYTGGVEKLFF. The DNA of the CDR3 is TGCAGTGCTACAAGATATACAGGAGGAGTGGAAAAACTGTTTTTT.